The 32 T cell receptor beta chains given below trace back to one sample, sequenced in a study of T cells in Graves' hyperthyroidism and ophthalmopathy. Amplification of TCR beta CDR3 regions was performed using RNA transcripts as template. A first-round RT-PCR of the TCR CDR3 used the HTBI primer set. TCRdb redid the calling of the multiplex PCR reads with MiXCR, one entry per CDR3 protein. The sample consists of more than 450,000 distinct CDR3 sequences, about 14% of them appearing once. The sequenced material came from blood. The receptors derive from a middle-aged woman with Graves' hyperthyroidism.

This clonotype was seen repeatedly, ten times or more. V and J are TRBV15 and TRBJ1-1; the match to TRBD1 covers 8 bases. Germline lookup yields CDR1 LNHNV and CDR2 YYDKDF (reference sequence). The CDR3 is 14 amino acids. V gave up 1 base and J gave up 6 bases; unmatched junction bases: 4. The CDR3 sequence: CATSRGNRGAEAFF. CDR3 nucleotides: TGTGCCACCAGCAGAGGAAACAGGGGGGCTGAAGCTTTCTTT.

This clonotype was counted between two and nine times. The V call is TRBV5-5, the J call TRBJ2-1; D is unresolved. Germline V gene sequence: CDR1 SGHKS, CDR2 YYEKEE (reference sequence). This CDR3 contains 15 residues. Trimming stripped 2 bases from V and 0 bases from J, with 9 bases between. The CDR3 coding sequence is TGTGCCAGCAGCTTAGACGCGAGCTCCTACAATGAGCAGTTCTTC. Translated, it gives CASSLDASSYNEQFF.

This chain links TRBV25-1 with TRBJ2-1; 11 nucleotides match TRBD2. Germline V CDR1 and CDR2: MGHDK, SYGVNS. This CDR3 comprises 17 residues. With 1 base clipped from V and 4 bases from J, the junction kept 6 bases outside the gene matches. CDR3: CASSELTSGMGYNEQFF. The CDR3 DNA reads as TGTGCCAGCAGTGAATTGACTAGCGGGATGGGGTACAATGAGCAGTTCTTC.

In its sample, this clonotype was seen many times. The rearrangement links TRBV12-5 to TRBJ2-5; D is ambiguous. Germline CDR1 reads LGHNT; CDR2 reads FRNRAP. CDR3 length: 14 amino acids. V was clipped by 1 base and J by 3 bases, with 9 bases between them. CDR3 loop: CASGLDGRKETQYF. CDR3 DNA sequence: TGTGCTAGTGGTTTGGATGGACGGAAAGAGACCCAGTACTTC.

This clonotype was detected many times. The V gene is TRBV2, the J gene TRBJ1-2; TRBD1 might be the D (6 bases). Trimming took 6 bases from V and 8 from J, leaving 13 bases between them. CDR1 and CDR2 (germline): SNHLY, FYNNEI. CDR3 length equals 12 residues. This CDR3 reads CASSPGVEGYTF. As DNA, the CDR3 is TGTGCCAGCAGCCCAGGGGTTGAGGGCTACACCTTC.

This clonotype was seen ten or more times. CDR3 sequence (DNA): TGTGCCAGCAGTTACTCGACTAGCGGAACCACAGATACGCAGTATTTT. As protein: CASSYSTSGTTDTQYF. The chain uses TRBV6-5 and TRBJ2-3; TRBD2 matches at 9 bases. The CDR3 sequence is 16 residues long. After removal of 0 bases from V and 2 bases from J, the junction contained 3 bases not matched to a gene. The germline V gene has CDR1 MNHEY and CDR2 SVGAGI.

This clonotype was counted a few times. The J gene is TRBJ2-1, the V gene TRBV6-1; unclear D gene. Trimming took off 7 bases at V and 15 bases at J, with 22 bases between the two ends. The CDR3 sequence is 13 residues long. CDR1 MNHNS and CDR2 SASEGT come from the germline V gene. The CDR3 DNA sequence: TGTGCCAGCATGGGGTTGAAATGGAATGAGTGGTTCTTC. It yields the protein CASMGLKWNEWFF.

This clonotype was observed a handful of times. The J gene is TRBJ1-5, the V gene TRBV20-1; D not resolved. The CDR3 totals 12 residues. In germline, CDR1 is DFQATT, CDR2 SNEGSKA (reference sequence). Trimming cost V 6 bases and J 6 bases, with 12 bases left between them. CDR3 in DNA: TGCAGTGCCGGAAAAGCGGGTCAGCCCCAGCATTTT. The encoded protein is CSAGKAGQPQHF.

This clonotype was counted at least ten times. The chain links TRBV2 to TRBJ2-7; D unresolved. There are 16 residues in the CDR3. V dropped 2 bases and J dropped 0 bases, with 14 bases sitting between them. Germline CDR1 SNHLY, CDR2 FYNNEI. CDR3 nucleotides: TGTGCCAGCAGTGAAATGTTCGGTTCCAGCTCCTACGAGCAGTACTTC. It translates to CASSEMFGSSSYEQYF.

This clonotype was observed many times. The CDR3 loop reads CASSQNTGNTIYF. The DNA of the CDR3 is TGTGCCAGCAGCCAAAATACTGGAAACACCATATATTTT. The genes are TRBV3-1 and TRBJ1-3; D is uncertain. Germline CDR1 and CDR2: LGHDT and YNNKEL (reference sequence). V was clipped by 2 bases and J by 2 bases, with 4 bases between them. The CDR3 spans 13 residues.

The sample holds many counts of this clonotype. The V call is TRBV6-1, the J call TRBJ2-5, with D unclear. Trimming removed 6 bases from V and 4 bases from J, with 12 bases in between. Germline V gene data show CDR1 as MNHNS and CDR2 as SASEGT. The CDR3 consists of 13 residues. The CDR3 nucleotides are TGTGCCAGCAGGAAGAGGAATCCAGAGACCCAGTACTTC. Translation: CASRKRNPETQYF.

The chain recombines TRBV20-1 with TRBJ2-2; TRBD2 agrees at 7 bases. Germline CDR1 and CDR2: DFQATT and SNEGSKA (reference sequence). With V trimmed by 4 bases and J by 7 bases, 6 bases remained unmatched. This CDR3 contains 13 residues. The CDR3 spells CSAKAGADGELFF. The CDR3 region has the DNA TGCAGTGCTAAGGCGGGAGCGGACGGGGAGCTGTTTTTT.

This clonotype was observed a few times. The rearrangement uses TRBV11-3 and TRBJ2-1; tentatively, D is TRBD1 (5 bases). The germline V gene has CDR1 SGHNT and CDR2 YENEEA. The ends were cut back, 0 bases at V and 8 bases at J, with 14 bases in the middle. The CDR3 is 15 amino acids. The CDR3 spells CASSLDQGAWDEQFF. The CDR3 DNA reads as TGTGCCAGCAGCTTAGATCAAGGGGCTTGGGATGAGCAGTTCTTC.

This clonotype appeared many times. The chain joins TRBV18 to TRBJ2-5, with 7 bases identical to TRBD2. The germline V gene has CDR1 KGHSH and CDR2 LQKENI. The V segment lost 5 bases and the J segment 7 bases; nucleotides outside the gene matches: 7. The CDR3 has 13 residues. Written as DNA, the CDR3 is TGTGCCAGCTCATCCAGATCGGGAGGGACCCAGTACTTC. Translating it yields CASSSRSGGTQYF.

V gene TRBV29-1 combines with J gene TRBJ2-7; TRBD2 might be the D (5 bases). The CDR3 covers 12 residues. Germline V gene lookup returns CDR1 SQVTM and CDR2 ANQGSEA. Trimming took 6 bases from V and 4 from J, leaving 13 bases between them. CDR3 DNA: TGCAGCGTAATAGCGACCGAGTACGAGCAGTACTTC. It is translated as CSVIATEYEQYF.

J is TRBJ1-1 and V is TRBV4-1, with 8 nucleotides matching TRBD1. CDR3 length: 18 amino acids. J was trimmed by 3 bases and V by 2 bases; bases with no gene match: 14. CDR1 is MGHRA, CDR2 YSYEKL, per germline. The CDR3 here is CASSQNDGRGLWDTEAFF. CDR3 bases: TGCGCCAGCAGCCAAAATGATGGCAGGGGGCTTTGGGACACTGAAGCTTTCTTT.

J is TRBJ2-7 and V is TRBV5-4; 12 bases line up with TRBD2. V was clipped by 3 bases and J by 3 bases; unmatched bases: 4. The length of the CDR3 is 15 residues. Looked up from germline, CDR1 is SGHNT and CDR2 is YYREEE (reference sequence). CDR3 bases: TGTGCCAGCAGCTCAACTAGCGGGAGGAGCTACGAGCAGTACTTC. Translated: CASSSTSGRSYEQYF.

This clonotype was picked up many times. The chain links TRBV28 to TRBJ2-5; 11 bases align to TRBD2. CDR1 MDHEN and CDR2 SYDVKM come from the germline V gene. The V gene end was trimmed by 6 bases and the J gene end by 5 bases; junction bases not matched to a gene: 5. The CDR3 consists of 14 residues. The CDR3 DNA reads as TGTGCCAGCAGCCTAGCGGGAGGCGAGGAGACCCAGTACTTC. Translated: CASSLAGGEETQYF.

This rearrangement joins TRBV5-1 to TRBJ2-3, with 11 bases fitting TRBD2. The germline CDR1 and CDR2 sequences are SGHRS and YFSETQ. After removal of 0 bases from V and 1 base from J, the junction contained 7 bases not matched to a gene. The CDR3 is made up of 18 amino acids. The CDR3 DNA reads TGCGCCAGCAGCTTGGGACAGGGACTAGCGGAAGGCACAGATACGCAGTATTTT. This codes for CASSLGQGLAEGTDTQYF.

This clonotype was seen ten or more times. This rearrangement joins TRBV7-9 to TRBJ2-2; D perhaps matches TRBD2 (6 bases). V shed 0 bases and J shed 6 bases, with 11 bases lying between them. CDR3 length: 15 amino acids. Germline CDR1 SEHNR, CDR2 FQNEAQ (reference sequence). Here the CDR3 DNA reads TGTGCCAGCAGCTTAGCTTCCGGGAGCCCCGGGGAGCTGTTTTTT. This gives the protein CASSLASGSPGELFF.

In this sample, this clonotype turned up once. The CDR3, as DNA: TGTGCCAGCAGTACCGGGACAAGGTCCAATTCACCCCTCCACTTT. Its protein is CASSTGTRSNSPLHF. V and J are TRBV12-3 or TRBV12-4 and TRBJ1-6; TRBD1 might be the D (6 bases). CDR3 size: 15 residues. V gave up 5 bases and J gave up 7 bases, with 15 bases separating them.

This clonotype was counted between two and nine times. This chain joins TRBV7-2 and TRBJ2-2, with no clear D. CDR1 and CDR2 (germline): SGHTA, FQGNSA. CDR3 length: 11 amino acids. V lost 5 bases to trimming and J lost 9 bases, with 7 bases between them. The CDR3 DNA reads TGTGCCAGCAGCCAAGGACGGGAGCTGTTTTTT. Its translation is CASSQGRELFF.

This clonotype was observed many times. This chain joins TRBV28 and TRBJ1-2; TRBD1 matches 7 bases. V was clipped by 6 bases and J by 6 bases; unmatched bases: 4. The CDR3 covers 12 residues. CDR1 MDHEN and CDR2 SYDVKM come from the germline V gene. Here the CDR3 reads CASSDRVNGYTF. In DNA form, the CDR3 reads TGTGCCAGCAGCGACAGGGTGAATGGCTACACCTTC.

This clonotype was observed a handful of times. V usage is TRBV5-1 and J usage is TRBJ1-3; D is uncertain. The CDR3 covers 14 residues. The V end lost 0 bases, the J end lost 7 bases, and 11 bases lay between the germline ends. CDR1 and CDR2 from the germline V gene are SGHRS and YFSETQ. Here the CDR3 reads CASSLGPSTNTIYF. CDR3 nucleotide sequence: TGCGCCAGCAGCTTGGGCCCAAGCACGAACACCATATATTTT.

At least ten counts were recorded for this clonotype. The J gene is TRBJ2-7, the V gene TRBV28; maybe TRBD2 (5 bases). The CDR3 runs 14 residues. Germline-derived CDR1 and CDR2 are MDHEN and SYDVKM. Trimming pared 7 bases from V and 0 bases from J, leaving 13 bases between. The chain's CDR3 is CASTLGEHSYEQYF. In DNA, the CDR3 is TGTGCCAGCACTCTCGGGGAACACTCCTACGAGCAGTACTTC.

This clonotype was seen at least ten times. J is TRBJ2-6 and V is TRBV27; D remains ambiguous. The CDR3 has 15 residues. Trimming took 2 bases from V and 2 from J, leaving 7 bases between them. Per the germline V gene, CDR1 is MNHEY and CDR2 is SMNVEV (reference sequence). The CDR3 DNA is TGTGCCAGCAGTTTACTGCAGGCTGGGGCCAACGTCCTGACTTTC. Protein product: CASSLLQAGANVLTF.

This clonotype was detected ten times or more. The chain combines TRBV28 with TRBJ1-2; tentatively, D is TRBD1 (6 bases). Germline V gene sequence: CDR1 MDHEN, CDR2 SYDVKM. There are 15 residues in the CDR3. V dropped 7 bases and J dropped 5 bases, with 20 bases sitting between them. The CDR3 region has the DNA TGTGCCAGCACCATCGGGGGGGCGGGTTGGTATGGCTACACCTTC. This gives the protein CASTIGGAGWYGYTF.

This clonotype was observed a handful of times. The chain combines TRBV10-1 with TRBJ2-3; 11 bases map to TRBD2. The CDR3 spans 15 residues. Germline V CDR1 and CDR2: WNHNN, SYGVQD (reference sequence). The V gene end was trimmed by 9 bases and the J gene end by 1 base; junction bases not matched to a gene: 6. The DNA for the CDR3 is TGCGCCAGACTAGCGGGAGATGAGGGCACAGATACGCAGTATTTT. Its protein is CARLAGDEGTDTQYF.

The V call is TRBV5-1, the J call TRBJ1-1, with a tentative D call TRBD1 (5 bases). Germline lookup yields CDR1 SGHRS and CDR2 YFSETQ. Trimming left V 3 bases short and J 4 bases short, with 13 bases between. CDR3 size: 14 residues. The CDR3 nucleotides read TGCGCCAGCAGCTGGGGGGTAGAAGGCACTGAAGCTTTCTTT. Translation: CASSWGVEGTEAFF.

At least ten counts were recorded for this clonotype. The chain is built from TRBV11-2 and TRBJ1-1; D may be TRBD1 (6 bases). With 2 bases removed from V and 4 bases from J, the gap between germline ends came to 8 bases. This CDR3 contains 13 residues. Germline CDR1 and CDR2: SGHAT and FQNNGV. CDR3 nucleotide sequence: TGTGCCAGCAGCTTACCGGACAGCACTGAAGCTTTCTTT. Protein sequence: CASSLPDSTEAFF.

This clonotype was seen many times. This chain links TRBV11-2 with TRBJ1-1; D remains ambiguous. Per the germline V gene, CDR1 is SGHAT and CDR2 is FQNNGV. The CDR3 contains 14 residues. V was clipped by 2 bases and J by 3 bases, with 10 bases between them. The CDR3 spells CASSLRVVDTEAFF. CDR3 coding DNA: TGTGCCAGCAGCTTACGGGTGGTGGACACTGAAGCTTTCTTT.

This clonotype came up many times. The CDR3 DNA reads TGCAGTGCTAGAACCCGGACAGAACCTTACTACGAGCAGTACTTC. This encodes CSARTRTEPYYEQYF. The chain has TRBV20-1 and TRBJ2-7, with D possibly TRBD1 on 6 matching bases. In germline, CDR1 is DFQATT, CDR2 SNEGSKA (reference sequence). CDR3 length: 15 amino acids. Trimming removed 2 bases at V and 3 bases at J, with 17 bases between.